This T cell receptor (beta chain) was identified in a study of T cell clones after liver transplantation. Across the whole study: Standard immunosuppression, with no induction, continued until 12-24 months after transplant. Timepoints were pre-transplant, pre-withdrawal, and after withdrawal was completed or failed.

Germline CDR1 is MGHRA and CDR2 is YSYEKL. The V and J ends lost 0 bases and 5 bases respectively, with 17 bases between them. The CDR3 consists of 16 residues. Sequencing used immunoSEQ multiplex PCR; TCRdb keeps in-frame clones, though not all of them. Of about 15,000 clones in the sample, approximately 86% are singletons; the top ten hold over 25%. The sequenced sample was CD8+ T cells from blood, obtained approximately 50 months after liver transplant. This receptor was identified in a human patient who received a liver transplant. Some T cells may have come from the graft donor. This rearrangement joins TRBV4-1 to TRBJ2-7; D is perhaps TRBD1 (6 bases). As DNA, the CDR3 is TGCGCCAGCAGCCAAGAGGCGGCAGGGGTATTCCACGAGCAGTACTTC. It is translated as CASSQEAAGVFHEQYF.